This T cell receptor beta chain was identified during a study of vaccination and CD4 T cells after COVID-19. An Oncomine TCR Beta short-read assay was used to sequence the DNA from cultured CD4+ T cells. TCRdb ran MiXCR on the PCR reads and lists one entry per CDR3 protein. The table includes fewer than 4,000 distinct CDR3 sequences, more than 75% detected once. On this clonotype: Its antigen is unknown.

This CDR3 has 13 residues. Germline V gene data show CDR1 as ENHRY and CDR2 as SYGVKD. Trimming pared 10 bases from V and 0 bases from J, leaving 12 bases between. Treatment reported: approximately 11-day PBMC culture with coronavirus spike peptide pools or control peptides (ViraFEST assay). The V gene is TRBV10-3, the J gene TRBJ1-2; the D gene is possibly TRBD1 (6 bases). What was sequenced was CD4+ T cells from blood, cultured in vitro. This receptor was identified in a human donor who had recovered from COVID-19. The CDR3 DNA reads as TGTGCCAGCAGCCAGGGGACTAACTATGGCTACACCTTC. Its protein product is CASSQGTNYGYTF.